These 25 T cell receptor beta chains were sequenced from one sample in a study of T cell changes during pregnancy in multiple sclerosis. The table came from immunoSEQ multiplex PCR; TCRdb's copy has only in-frame clones and leaves some out. The profile shows 84,000 or so clones, 85% to 95% of them singletons. The input for sequencing was peripheral blood, taken in the third trimester of pregnancy. The source of these receptors is a female donor with multiple sclerosis, enrolled in a pregnancy study.

In its sample, this clone was seen once. The gene calls are TRBV15 and TRBJ1-6; tentative D call: TRBD1 (6 bases). CDR3 length equals 13 residues. The germline V gene has CDR1 LNHNV and CDR2 YYDKDF (reference sequence). Trimming removed 8 bases at V and 6 bases at J, with 11 bases between. CDR3 bases: TGTGCCACCGGCTTGGACAGTAATTCACCCCTCCACTTT. Its translation: CATGLDSNSPLHF.

The rearrangement joins TRBV7-9 to TRBJ2-1; 12 bases map to TRBD2. The V segment lost 5 bases and the J segment 7 bases; nucleotides outside the gene matches: 6. This CDR3 contains 15 residues. CDR1 and CDR2 (germline): SEHNR, FQNEAQ (reference sequence). The CDR3 region is CASSDTSGGWNEQFF. CDR3 sequence (DNA): TGTGCCAGCAGCGACACTAGCGGGGGGTGGAATGAGCAGTTCTTC.

The chain joins TRBV27 to TRBJ1-5, with D perhaps matching TRBD1 (5 bases). The CDR3 extends over 17 amino acids. Germline CDR1 and CDR2: MNHEY and SMNVEV (reference sequence). The germline V and J ends were trimmed by 0 bases and 5 bases, with 17 bases remaining between them. The CDR3 spells CASSLSWDSPADQPQHF. The CDR3 coding sequence is TGTGCCAGCAGTTTATCTTGGGACTCACCCGCAGATCAGCCCCAGCATTTT.

The chain has TRBV5-1 and TRBJ2-5; tentative D call: TRBD1 (6 bases). CDR3 length: 13 amino acids. Germline CDR1 is SGHRS and CDR2 is YFSETQ. V was cut by 6 bases and J by 1 base, with 10 bases left in between. The CDR3 DNA reads as TGCGCCAGCACCCGGGACACCCAAGAGACCCAGTACTTC. Translation gives CASTRDTQETQYF.

The rearrangement joins TRBV10-2 to TRBJ2-7, with a weak D call TRBD2 (7 bases). The CDR3 totals 13 residues. V shed 6 bases and J shed 7 bases, with 16 bases lying between them. In germline, CDR1 is WSHSY, CDR2 SAAADI. CDR3 in amino acids: CASRGRGAGEQYF. The CDR3 coding sequence is TGCGCCAGCAGAGGTCGGGGGGCTGGGGAGCAGTACTTC.

The chain links TRBV7-2 to TRBJ1-5, with D perhaps TRBD1 (6 bases). In germline, CDR1 is SGHTA, CDR2 FQGNSA. Trimming removed 2 bases at V and 1 base at J, with 9 bases between. The CDR3 is 15 amino acids. CDR3 DNA sequence: TGTGCCAGCAGCTTATTTAGGGGGAGCAATCAGCCCCAGCATTTT. Translated, it gives CASSLFRGSNQPQHF.

The chain couples TRBV5-4 to TRBJ2-1; D is perhaps TRBD1 (6 bases). The CDR3 has 14 amino acids. Trimming stripped 5 bases from V and 5 bases from J, with 14 bases between. Germline lookup yields CDR1 SGHNT and CDR2 YYREEE (reference sequence). CDR3 DNA sequence: TGTGCCAGCAGTACGAAGGACAGAAACAATGAGCAGTTCTTC. Translated, it gives CASSTKDRNNEQFF.

The J gene is TRBJ1-4, the V gene TRBV30; the match to TRBD1 covers 9 bases. The CDR3 is 13 residues long. The germline V gene encodes CDR1 GTSNPN and CDR2 SVGIG (reference sequence). V gave up 5 bases and J gave up 8 bases; unmatched junction bases: 6. DNA for the CDR3: TGTGCCTGGGGGACAGGGCTGAAGGAAAAACTGTTTTTT. It encodes CAWGTGLKEKLFF.

This clone has a single count. V and J are TRBV6-5 and TRBJ1-1; 8 bases map to TRBD1. CDR1 is MNHEY, CDR2 SVGAGI, per germline. The ends lost 2 bases at V and 3 bases at J; junction bases unmatched: 5. CDR3 size: 15 residues. The chain's CDR3 is CASSYTLTGDTEAFF. The CDR3 DNA reads as TGTGCCAGCAGTTACACGCTGACAGGGGACACTGAAGCTTTCTTT.

The V gene is TRBV5-6, the J gene TRBJ2-7; tentative D call: TRBD1 (6 bases). Germline CDR1 is SGHDT and CDR2 is YYEEEE. This CDR3 comprises 16 residues. Trimming removed 4 bases at V and 3 bases at J, with 20 bases between. Here the CDR3 DNA reads TGTGCCAGCAGCGACGCTGGGGGCCGCATACTCTACGAGCAGTACTTC. Translating gives CASSDAGGRILYEQYF.

The V gene is TRBV5-1, the J gene TRBJ1-5; D gene uncertain. Per the germline V gene, CDR1 is SGHRS and CDR2 is YFSETQ. CDR3 length: 16 amino acids. V gave up 2 bases and J gave up 3 bases, with 15 bases separating them. CDR3 in amino acids: CASSLGPRRNNQPQHF. For the CDR3, the DNA is TGCGCCAGCAGCTTAGGCCCCCGGAGGAACAATCAGCCCCAGCATTTT.

This chain joins TRBV5-6 and TRBJ1-1, with D uncertain. This CDR3 has 15 amino acids. Trimming took 2 bases from V and 0 from J, leaving 11 bases between them. Germline V gene data show CDR1 as SGHDT and CDR2 as YYEEEE. The CDR3 DNA reads as TGTGCCAGCAGCTTTCCGGGGAACTTGAACACTGAAGCTTTCTTT. Protein: CASSFPGNLNTEAFF.

The chain couples TRBV5-6 to TRBJ1-2; 7 nucleotides line up with TRBD1. The ends lost 3 bases at V and 5 bases at J; junction bases unmatched: 10. The CDR3 has 15 amino acids. Per the germline V gene, CDR1 is SGHDT and CDR2 is YYEEEE. This CDR3 is CASSWNDRDEYGYTF. CDR3 in DNA: TGTGCCAGCAGCTGGAACGACAGGGATGAGTATGGCTACACCTTC. Combining the CDR3 with reference TRBV5-6 and TRBJ1-2 gives the whole variable domain DAGVTQSPTHLIKTRGQQVTLRCSPKSGHDTVSWYQQALGQGPQFIFQYYEEEERQRGNFPDRFSGHQFPNYSSELNVNALLLGDSALYLCASSWNDRDEYGYTFGSGTRLTVV.

J is TRBJ2-5 and V is TRBV10-2; TRBD2 matches at 8 bases. The germline V gene encodes CDR1 WSHSY and CDR2 SAAADI. The CDR3 is 14 residues long. Trimming removed 2 bases from V and 10 bases from J; junction bases left unmatched: 9. CDR3 nucleotide sequence: TGCGCCAGCAGTGAGACCCGGGAGGGGGTGTTCCAGTACTTC. It is translated as CASSETREGVFQYF.

The J gene is TRBJ1-2, the V gene TRBV5-6, with 7 nucleotides matching TRBD1. Trimming took 5 bases from V and 8 from J; bases not matched to a gene: 15. The CDR3 runs 15 residues. The germline V gene encodes CDR1 SGHDT and CDR2 YYEEEE. CDR3 bases: TGTGCCAGCAGTTCCGAAAGGGAGACAGGGAAAGGCTACACCTTC. Protein: CASSSERETGKGYTF.

J is TRBJ1-6 and V is TRBV28, with D maybe TRBD1 (5 bases). Germline V gene data show CDR1 as MDHEN and CDR2 as SYDVKM. V was pared by 2 bases and J by 6 bases, with 20 bases between. The CDR3 runs 18 residues. For the CDR3, the DNA is TGTGCCAGCAGTTTAGGTTCCCAGGGATTATTGGGTAATTCACCCCTCCACTTT. Translation gives CASSLGSQGLLGNSPLHF. The whole variable domain, remainder taken from reference TRBV28 and TRBJ1-6, is DVKVTQSSRYLVKRTGEKVFLECVQDMDHENMFWYRQDPGLGLRLIYFSYDVKMKEKGDIPEGYSVSREKKERFSLILESASTNQTSMYLCASSLGSQGLLGNSPLHFGNGTRLTVT.

This clone was observed a single time. The chain joins TRBV29-1 to TRBJ1-1; D not certain. CDR1 and CDR2 from the germline V gene are SQVTM and ANQGSEA. Trimming cost V 2 bases and J 6 bases, with 13 bases left between them. The CDR3 extends over 13 amino acids. Here the CDR3 DNA reads TGCAGCGTTGAACCCGGAAAGGCGGCTGAAGCTTTCTTT. Amino acids: CSVEPGKAAEAFF.

The rearrangement links TRBV7-3 to TRBJ1-1, with D possibly being TRBD1 (5 bases). The V gene lost 5 bases and the J gene lost 7 bases, with 14 bases spanning the gap. Germline CDR1 SGHTA, CDR2 FQGTGA. The CDR3 extends over 13 amino acids. Here the CDR3 DNA reads TGTGCCAGCAGCCAACGGTGGGGCGGTGAAGCTTTCTTT. Its translation is CASSQRWGGEAFF. Full variable domain (remainder filled in from reference TRBV7-3 and TRBJ1-1): GAGVSQTPSNKVTEKGKYVELRCDPISGHTALYWYRQSLGQGPEFLIYFQGTGAADDSGLPNDRFFAVRPEGSVSTLKIQRTERGDSAVYLCASSQRWGGEAFFGQGTRLTVV.

This chain links TRBV30 with TRBJ1-2, with 8 bases aligning to TRBD1. From germline, CDR1 is GTSNPN and CDR2 SVGIG (reference sequence). This CDR3 has 15 residues. With V trimmed by 3 bases and J by 4 bases, 10 bases remained unmatched. CDR3 nucleotides: TGTGCCTGGAGGGAAGGGGCAGGGGGCCGCTATGGCTACACCTTC. Its protein product is CAWREGAGGRYGYTF.

V usage is TRBV19 and J usage is TRBJ1-1; 7 bases align to TRBD1. In germline, CDR1 is LNHDA, CDR2 SQIVND (reference sequence). V dropped 0 bases and J dropped 5; count of bases not matched to a gene: 9. The CDR3 runs to 16 residues. The CDR3 spells CASSIDYLDRETEAFF. Here the CDR3 DNA reads TGTGCCAGTAGTATAGACTACTTAGACAGGGAGACTGAAGCTTTCTTT.

V gene TRBV5-1 combines with J gene TRBJ2-2; D gene uncertain. Germline CDR1 reads SGHRS; CDR2 reads YFSETQ. V lost 0 bases and J 6 bases, leaving 6 bases between the germline ends. The CDR3 covers 13 residues. The CDR3 is CASSLALAGELFF. CDR3 DNA sequence: TGCGCCAGCAGCTTGGCTCTAGCCGGGGAGCTGTTTTTT.

This CDR3 is CASRQSRPELFF. Written as DNA, the CDR3 is TGTGCCAGCAGGCAAAGCCGTCCGGAGCTGTTTTTT. The V and J genes are TRBV7-9 and TRBJ2-2; D uncertain. The CDR3 length is 12 residues. The V gene's germline CDR1 is SEHNR and CDR2 FQNEAQ (reference sequence). V was clipped by 6 bases and J by 10 bases, with 12 bases between them.

The chain links TRBV9 to TRBJ2-1, with 11 bases identical to TRBD2. Germline V gives CDR1 SGDLS, CDR2 YYNGEE. The CDR3 is made up of 15 amino acids. V was clipped by 0 bases and J by 10 bases; unmatched bases: 6. The CDR3 loop reads CASSVEASGGSEQFF. The CDR3 DNA reads TGTGCCAGCAGCGTAGAGGCTAGCGGGGGGAGCGAGCAGTTCTTC.

This rearrangement joins TRBV5-6 to TRBJ2-5, with a tentative D call TRBD1 (6 bases). The CDR3 length is 13 residues. Germline V gene sequence: CDR1 SGHDT, CDR2 YYEEEE. Trimming took 3 bases from V and 3 from J, leaving 9 bases between them. CDR3 protein: CASSWDMEETQYF. The CDR3 DNA sequence: TGTGCCAGCAGCTGGGACATGGAAGAGACCCAGTACTTC.

The chain is built from TRBV5-1 and TRBJ2-1; possible D gene TRBD2, 7 bases. The ends were cut back, 4 bases at V and 9 bases at J, with 35 bases in the middle. There are 20 residues in the CDR3. Germline values: CDR1 SGHRS, CDR2 YFSETQ. This CDR3 reads CASSLLQRGVSRGGLGEQFF. The CDR3 region has the DNA TGCGCCAGCAGCCTACTACAACGGGGGGTCAGTCGAGGGGGACTCGGTGAGCAGTTCTTC.